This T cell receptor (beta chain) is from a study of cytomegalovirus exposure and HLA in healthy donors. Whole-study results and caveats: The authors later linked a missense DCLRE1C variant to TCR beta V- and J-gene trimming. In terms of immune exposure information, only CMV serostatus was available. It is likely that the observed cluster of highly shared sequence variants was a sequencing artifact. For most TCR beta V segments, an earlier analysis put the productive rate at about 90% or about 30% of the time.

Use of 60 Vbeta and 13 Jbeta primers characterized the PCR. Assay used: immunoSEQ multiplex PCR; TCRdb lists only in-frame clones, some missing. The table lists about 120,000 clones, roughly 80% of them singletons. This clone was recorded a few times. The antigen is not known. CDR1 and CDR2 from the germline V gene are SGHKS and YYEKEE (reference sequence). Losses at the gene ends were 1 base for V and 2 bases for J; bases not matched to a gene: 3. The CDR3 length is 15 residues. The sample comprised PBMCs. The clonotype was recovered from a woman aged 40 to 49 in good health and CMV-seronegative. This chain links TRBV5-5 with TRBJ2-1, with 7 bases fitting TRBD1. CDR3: CASSLIGQAYNEQFF. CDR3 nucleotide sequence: TGTGCCAGCAGCTTGATCGGACAGGCCTACAATGAGCAGTTCTTC.